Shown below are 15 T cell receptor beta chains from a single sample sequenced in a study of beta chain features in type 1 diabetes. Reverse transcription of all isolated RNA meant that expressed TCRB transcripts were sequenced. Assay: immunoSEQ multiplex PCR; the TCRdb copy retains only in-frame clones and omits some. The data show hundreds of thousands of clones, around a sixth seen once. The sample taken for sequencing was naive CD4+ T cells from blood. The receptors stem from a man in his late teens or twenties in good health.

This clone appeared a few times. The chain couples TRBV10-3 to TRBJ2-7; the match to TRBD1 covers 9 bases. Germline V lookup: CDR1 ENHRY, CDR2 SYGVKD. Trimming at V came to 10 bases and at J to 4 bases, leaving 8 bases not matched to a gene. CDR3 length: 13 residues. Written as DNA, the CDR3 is TGTGCCAGCCTGGCCGGGACAGGGTACGAGCAGTACTTC. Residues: CASLAGTGYEQYF.

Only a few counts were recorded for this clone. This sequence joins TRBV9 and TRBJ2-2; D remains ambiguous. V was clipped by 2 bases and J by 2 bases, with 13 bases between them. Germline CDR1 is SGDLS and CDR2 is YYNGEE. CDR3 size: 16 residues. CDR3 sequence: CASSVGQFANTGELFF. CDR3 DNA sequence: TGTGCCAGCAGCGTCGGGCAGTTCGCCAACACCGGGGAGCTGTTTTTT.

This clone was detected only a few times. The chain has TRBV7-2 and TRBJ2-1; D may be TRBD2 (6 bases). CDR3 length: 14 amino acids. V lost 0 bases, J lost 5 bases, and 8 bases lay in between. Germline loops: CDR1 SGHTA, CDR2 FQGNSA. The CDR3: CASSLADYHNEQFF. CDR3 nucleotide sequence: TGTGCCAGCAGCTTAGCGGACTACCACAATGAGCAGTTCTTC. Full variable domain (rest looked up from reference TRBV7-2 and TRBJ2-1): GAGVSQSPSNKVTEKGKDVELRCDPISGHTALYWYRQSLGQGLEFLIYFQGNSAPDKSGLPSDRFSAERTGGSVSTLTIQRTQQEDSAVYLCASSLADYHNEQFFGPGTRLTVL.

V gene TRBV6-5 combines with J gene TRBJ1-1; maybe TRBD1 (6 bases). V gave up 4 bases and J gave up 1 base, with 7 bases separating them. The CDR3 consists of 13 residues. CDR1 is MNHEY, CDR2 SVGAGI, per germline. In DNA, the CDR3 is TGTGCCAGCAGTTTGACAGGGAACACTGAAGCTTTCTTT. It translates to CASSLTGNTEAFF.

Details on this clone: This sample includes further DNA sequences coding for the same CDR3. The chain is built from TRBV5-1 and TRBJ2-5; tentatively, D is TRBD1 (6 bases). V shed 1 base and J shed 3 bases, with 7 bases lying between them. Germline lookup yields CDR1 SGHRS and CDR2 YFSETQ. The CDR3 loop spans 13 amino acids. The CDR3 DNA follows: TGCGCCAGCAGCTTGTCAGGGGAAGAGACCCAGTACTTC. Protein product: CASSLSGEETQYF.

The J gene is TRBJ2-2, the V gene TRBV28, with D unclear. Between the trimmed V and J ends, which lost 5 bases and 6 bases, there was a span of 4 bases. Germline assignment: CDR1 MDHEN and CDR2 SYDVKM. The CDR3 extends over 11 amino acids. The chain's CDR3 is CASSTPGELFF. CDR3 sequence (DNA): TGTGCCAGCAGTACTCCCGGGGAGCTGTTTTTT.

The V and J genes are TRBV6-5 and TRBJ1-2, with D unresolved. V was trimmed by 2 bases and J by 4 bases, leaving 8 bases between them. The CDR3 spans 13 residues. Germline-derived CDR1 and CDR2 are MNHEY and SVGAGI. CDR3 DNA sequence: TGTGCCAGCAGTTACGGAGGACCCTATGGCTACACCTTC. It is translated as CASSYGGPYGYTF.

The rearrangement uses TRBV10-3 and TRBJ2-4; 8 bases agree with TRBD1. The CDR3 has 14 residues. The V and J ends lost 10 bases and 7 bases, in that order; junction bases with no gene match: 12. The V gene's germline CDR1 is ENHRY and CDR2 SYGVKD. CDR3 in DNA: TGTGCCAGCAACCCCCACAGGGACAGGAACATTCAGTACTTC. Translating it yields CASNPHRDRNIQYF.

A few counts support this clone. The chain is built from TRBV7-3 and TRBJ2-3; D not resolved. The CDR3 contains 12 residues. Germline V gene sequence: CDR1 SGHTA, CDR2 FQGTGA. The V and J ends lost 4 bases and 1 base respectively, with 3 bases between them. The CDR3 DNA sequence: TGTGCCAGCAGCTCCCGCACAGATACGCAGTATTTT. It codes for CASSSRTDTQYF. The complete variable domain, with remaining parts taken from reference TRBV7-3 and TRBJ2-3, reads GAGVSQTPSNKVTEKGKYVELRCDPISGHTALYWYRQSLGQGPEFLIYFQGTGAADDSGLPNDRFFAVRPEGSVSTLKIQRTERGDSAVYLCASSSRTDTQYFGPGTRLTVL.

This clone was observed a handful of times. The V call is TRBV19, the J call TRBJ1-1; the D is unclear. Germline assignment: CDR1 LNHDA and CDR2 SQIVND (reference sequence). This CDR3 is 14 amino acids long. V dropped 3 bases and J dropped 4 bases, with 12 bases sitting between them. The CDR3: CASSIGFKATEAFF. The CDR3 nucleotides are TGTGCCAGTAGTATCGGGTTCAAGGCCACTGAAGCTTTCTTT.

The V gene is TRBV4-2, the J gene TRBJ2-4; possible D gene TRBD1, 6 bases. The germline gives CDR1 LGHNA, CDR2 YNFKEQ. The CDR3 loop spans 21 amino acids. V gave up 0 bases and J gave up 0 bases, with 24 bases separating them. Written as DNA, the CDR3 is TGTGCCAGCAGCCAAGATAGGGCCCAACATCAGGGGAAAGTAGCCAAAAACATTCAGTACTTC. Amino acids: CASSQDRAQHQGKVAKNIQYF.

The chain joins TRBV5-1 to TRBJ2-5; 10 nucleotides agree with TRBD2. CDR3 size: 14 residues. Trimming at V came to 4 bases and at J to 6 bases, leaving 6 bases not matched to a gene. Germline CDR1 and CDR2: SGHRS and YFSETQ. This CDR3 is CASSPGTSEKTQYF. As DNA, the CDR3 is TGCGCCAGCAGCCCCGGGACTAGCGAAAAGACCCAGTACTTC.

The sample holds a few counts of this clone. Written as DNA, the CDR3 is TGTGCCAGCAGTTTACCGAGGGGGACAGAGACCGGGGAGCTGTTTTTT. Its protein product is CASSLPRGTETGELFF. The chain recombines TRBV28 with TRBJ2-2, with 7 bases fitting TRBD1. Germline CDR1 reads MDHEN; CDR2 reads SYDVKM. V lost 2 bases and J lost 5; bases outside the gene matches: 8. This CDR3 spans 16 amino acids.

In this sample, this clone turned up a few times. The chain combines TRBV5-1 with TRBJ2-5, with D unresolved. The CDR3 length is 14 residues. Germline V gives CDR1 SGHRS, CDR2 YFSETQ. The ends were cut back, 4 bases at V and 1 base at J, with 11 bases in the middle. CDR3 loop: CASSLRQTQETQYF. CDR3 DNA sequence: TGCGCCAGCAGCCTGAGACAAACCCAAGAGACCCAGTACTTC.

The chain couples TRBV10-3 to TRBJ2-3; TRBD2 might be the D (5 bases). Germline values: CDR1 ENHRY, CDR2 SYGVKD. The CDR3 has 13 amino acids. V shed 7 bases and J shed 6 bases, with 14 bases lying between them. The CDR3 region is CAITSAGVDTQYF. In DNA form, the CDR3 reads TGTGCCATCACTTCCGCCGGGGTGGATACGCAGTATTTT.